The entry below describes one T cell receptor (beta chain). The target antigen is unknown. Trimming stripped 0 bases from V and 2 bases from J, with 11 bases between. The length of the CDR3 is 15 residues. Per germline, CDR1 GTSNPN and CDR2 SVGIG (reference sequence). Conventional CD4+ T cells were sorted from blood as CD25-low CD127-high cells. TCRdb keeps only in-frame clones here, not all; method: immunoSEQ multiplex PCR. The table lists about 30,000 clones, around 96% of them singletons. This sample stems from a study of regulatory and conventional T cells in RAG deficiency. Study results and caveats: In Omenn syndrome, Treg and Tconv repertoires overlapped >90%. RAG-deficient patients showed markedly lower Shannon entropy and higher Simpson indices than control T-cell subsets. These Omenn syndrome Treg sorts may hold peripherally activated cells instead.

The same sample was also used in a study of regulatory T cells. That paper states: The primer mix had 52 TRBV and 13 TRBJ primers. Skewed V and J usage and few unique V-J pairs marked patient repertoires, most in Tregs.

This TCR was recovered from a human donor in good health. This sequence joins TRBV30 and TRBJ1-5, with D uncertain. Input material: CD25- CD4+ T cells sorted from blood. The CDR3 here is CAWSVTRGGNQPQHF. The DNA of the CDR3 is TGTGCCTGGAGTGTAACCCGCGGGGGCAATCAGCCCCAGCATTTT.